This T cell receptor beta chain is drawn from a study of cytomegalovirus exposure and HLA in healthy donors. Background on the study: Sequencing of 150 million to 200 million T cells in an earlier analysis found approximately 120 million unique TCR beta sequences. Study conclusions and caveats: Three CMV-associated chains were confirmed in vitro to be specific for CMV antigens. Some TCR beta chains (more than 150 of them) were listed as cytomegalovirus-associated.

Primers: 60 Vbeta forward and 13 Jbeta reverse. The assay was immunoSEQ multiplex PCR, and TCRdb's table has in-frame clones only and misses some. The profile covers around 140,000 clones, with over 60% appearing a single time and 3.5% to 5% taken by the ten largest. This clone was seen a single time. Its antigen is not known. V lost 5 bases and J lost 5, with 16 bases in between. Germline V gene data show CDR1 as SGHTA and CDR2 as FQGNSA. The CDR3 has 14 amino acids. The V call is TRBV7-2, the J call TRBJ2-7; a possible D gene is TRBD2 (6 bases). Input material: PBMCs. This receptor was identified in a male donor in good health and CMV-seropositive. CDR3 protein: CASSDRGGVHEQYF. CDR3 coding DNA: TGTGCCAGCAGCGACCGTGGAGGGGTCCACGAGCAGTACTTC.